This T cell receptor beta chain was documented in a study of cytomegalovirus exposure and HLA in healthy donors listed by TCRdb under 2017. Concerning the study at large: An earlier analysis of roughly 610 of the donors reported 276 Gb of sequence data and 117 million unique TCR beta sequences obtained from about 180 million T cells. An early release that covered fewer than 750 HLA-typed donors contained approximately 300 gigabases of sequencing data and tens of millions of unique TCR sequences. Among the roughly 390 genotyped donors, 75% to 90% belonged to the genetic ancestry cluster associated with self-reported Caucasian donors. The study was designed to test whether signatures of past pathogen exposure could be identified by cataloging public T cell receptors. The T cell repertoires of under 750 subjects were profiled by immunosequencing and related to cytomegalovirus serostatus. A separate validation cohort of 100 to 150 different subjects was used in addition to the 666-subject first cohort. To predict cytomegalovirus infection status, the study brought together high-throughput TCR immunosequencing, statistical association of individual TCRs with disease status, and machine learning. In a later analysis, previously published TCR beta repertoires from 670 or so donors were re-analyzed and high-resolution HLA genotyping was added so that TCR occurrence patterns could be studied. Rather than drawing on any new phenotypic data, the later analysis identified candidate immune exposures from TCR beta sequences and the way those sequences occurred across donors. To decide whether each TCR beta V gene segment behaved as functional or pseudogenic, an earlier analysis of 587 of the donors relied on high-throughput TCR beta sequencing. Donor age, sex, ethnicity and CMV serostatus were collected together with the repertoire data. In a later genetic analysis, genome-wide SNP genotypes for 398 of the 666 donors were used, and that subset was treated as a discovery cohort. Every discovery cohort repertoire had been produced on one sequencing platform. HLA typing included class I and class II loci at four-digit resolution. The number of typed donors differed by locus: 629-630 for A, B, C, DRB1 and DQB1; 522 for DQA1; around 580 for DPA1; and 400 to 480 for DPB1. Because of strong linkage in the cohort, roughly five DR-DQ haplotypes were treated as single units for association and clustering. Among 300 to 500 genotyped donors of the cohort, an average of roughly 230,000 unique TCR beta nucleotide sequences was sequenced per donor, of which about 19% were non-productive.

The cohort comprised some 680 healthy bone marrow donors. All cohort members were sampled while nominally healthy, although unrecorded immune exposures were likely present. The donor was CMV seronegative and belonged to the group of around 350 seronegative cohort members. Each donor provided a peripheral blood sample, and peripheral blood mononuclear cells were used for TCR beta sequencing. The Qiagen DNeasy Blood Extraction Kit was used to extract genomic DNA from the blood cell samples. Ends trimmed: V by 4 bases, J by 6 bases; bases unmatched to a gene: 2. Looking up the germline V gene yields CDR1 SGHRS and CDR2 YFSETQ. From its cysteine to its phenylalanine, the CDR3 spans 15 amino acids. Only CDR3 DNA remains: 45 bases, in frame from the first base. General study outcomes and caveats: A group of highly shared sequence variants was considered likely to be a technical artifact of the sequencing pipeline. At a false discovery rate of 0.05, a later analysis linked 16,000 or so TCR beta sequences to specific HLA alleles. The presence/absence analyses assumed that sequencing depth was roughly uniform across donors, and that assumption may not be true. Some IMGT-functional V segments, including TRBV6-2 and TRBV6-3, could not be distinguished by the 87-base-pair reads and were therefore excluded. Correlated functional status among segregating V segments might reflect linkage disequilibrium, but an unknown experimental factor could not be ruled out. Three of the identified cytomegalovirus-associated TCR beta chains were confirmed in vitro to be specific for cytomegalovirus antigens. In a later analysis, most CMV-associated TCR beta chains were found to appear HLA-restricted, with HLA associations seemingly driven largely by CMV exposure. This cohort had only TCR beta chains sequenced, and the lack of alpha or paired-chain data limited which features could be detected. In an earlier analysis of 587 of the donors, most TCR beta V segments were observed in productive rearrangements about 90% or about 30% of the time, broadly matching IMGT annotations. According to a later genetic analysis, donors in an Asian-associated ancestry cluster had fewer N-insertions in productive TCRs than the roughly 670-donor mean. HLA typing was unavailable for some donors at each locus, so association tests used only the typed subset. The earlier analysis of 587 of the donors excluded 15 to 20 rarely observed V segments, including chromosome 9 orphons, because counts were too low. CMV serostatus was the only immune exposure information available for the cohort. In both the original and validation cohorts, the classifier was reported to diagnose cytomegalovirus status with high specificity and sensitivity. It was suggested by the authors that the approach could potentially be generalized to other disease states and immunological phenotypes. Several of the top co-occurrence clusters appeared to be linked to parvovirus B19, influenza, CMV and Epstein-Barr virus, according to a later analysis. Across donors, most TCR sequences were observed very rarely, whereas some public TCRs were present in many individuals. In a later genetic analysis, a missense DCLRE1C variant was associated with V-gene and J-gene trimming of TCR beta chains, and the association was replicated in an independent cohort. A further reported finding was that TCR beta sequences accurately predicted the HLA-A and HLA-B alleles for most subjects in the first cohort. In a later analysis, HLA-associated TCR beta chains were found to be more clonally expanded and to have lower generation probabilities than equally common non-associated chains. The study listed 164 TCR beta chains as associated with cytomegalovirus. A later analysis found that TCR association rates varied across HLA loci, with DRB1 alleles showing the most associated TCRs and HLA-C alleles the fewest. Assigning TCR associations to individual alleles was difficult when HLA alleles, especially DR and DQ, strongly co-occurred.

As concerns this clone: It has no known antigen specificity. Base qualities are missing; no much larger clone stands one base away.

Library method: the immunoSEQ multiplex PCR assay. For the multiplex PCR, a mixture combining 60 forward primers for TCR Vbeta segments and 13 reverse primers for TCR Jbeta segments was used. A multiplex PCR assay on genomic DNA amplified the CDR3 region of rearranged TCR beta genes. The amplified TCR beta libraries were sequenced on the Illumina HiSeq System as 87-base-pair reads. The published analysis was carried out like this. A later analysis counted 65 million to 90 million unique TCR beta chains across the 700 or so repertoires, and about 10 million of these chains were shared by at least two donors. Raw reads were error-corrected and collapsed into unique sequences by a nearest-neighbor algorithm in which closely related sequences were merged to remove PCR and sequencing errors. CDR3 sequences were aligned to IMGT reference sequences to assign V, D and J gene segments. For a sequence to be retained, at least a six-nucleotide match to both a V gene segment and a J gene segment was required. A rearrangement counted as productive if the CDR3 had no stop codons and remained in frame with V and J, and every other rearrangement counted as non-productive. Following IMGT convention, CDR3 was defined as the stretch from the second conserved V-encoded cysteine up to the conserved J-encoded phenylalanine. The earlier analysis of 450 to 750 of the donors excluded any sequence lacking an unambiguous match to a single V gene segment. An earlier analysis of 587 of the donors called V segments functional above 56.7% productive rearrangements and segregating when the between-donor standard deviation exceeded 5%. A statistical classification framework was built to diagnose cytomegalovirus status from the catalog of TCR beta chain sequences. A later analysis assigned V and J genes by comparing TCR nucleotide sequences with IMGT/GENE-DB human TR gene sequences. The TCRdist pipeline was used in a later analysis to assign CDR3 sequences and most-parsimonious VDJ recombination scenarios. In a later analysis, each TCR beta chain was defined by its CDR3 amino acid sequence together with its V-gene family, and reads without a unique V-gene family were excluded. In a later analysis, fewer than 600 highly shared, low-generation-probability nucleotide sequences were removed to address suspected cross-contamination and a sequencing artifact. A later analysis calculated a clonal expansion index for each public chain from normalized within-repertoire ranks of inferred template counts. Generation probabilities in a later analysis came from a VDJ recombination model fitted to out-of-frame rearrangements, and those results were checked against IGoR. In a later analysis, TCR-TCR, TCR-HLA and TCR-CMV co-occurrence was scored with hypergeometric tests, and a repertoire-size bias correction was applied to TCR pairs. A later analysis estimated false discovery rates by permuting HLA or CMV assignments 20 times. In a later analysis, co-occurring TCRs were grouped using DBSCAN, with TCRdist sequence similarity added in when clustering inside HLA-allele-positive subsets. Repertoires with fewer than 30,000 or more than 120,000 public chains, plus five repertoires with anomalous nucleotide sharing, were excluded from co-occurrence clustering. TCRdb re-hosts the immuneACCESS table, in-frame sequences only. Its copies lack some clones; in the studies checked, an unresolved V gene accounts for under half of them, and the cause for the rest is not known. Clone size and the V and J calls come from that table; the DNA yielded D and trimming. Within this sample are roughly 150,000 clones, with approximately 84% of them counted one time only. The leading ten clones occupy roughly 1% of the sample.

This chain joins TRBV5-1 to TRBJ2-3, with 16 middle bases fitting TRBD2. This clonotype was obtained from a man under 40 in good health and CMV-seronegative. The sequencing input was PBMCs. The sequence in DNA is TGCGCCAGCAGCGGGACTAGCGGGGGGGCTGATACGCAGTATTTT. It is translated as CASSGTSGGADTQYF. Here the CDR3 is joined to the reference TRBV5-1 and TRBJ2-3 genes, and the full variable domain is: KAGVTQTPRYLIKTRGQQVTLSCSPISGHRSVSWYQQTPGQGLQFLFEYFSETQRNKGNFPGRFSGRQFSNSRSEMNVSTLELGDSALYLCASSGTSGGADTQYFGPGTRLTVL.